Many counts were recorded for the clone carrying this T cell receptor beta chain. Germline assignment: CDR1 SGHTA and CDR2 FQGTGA. The CDR3 has 18 residues. V was shortened by 1 base and J by 0 bases, with 17 bases between the two germline ends. Together with a sample-barcoded 5' primer, a J-beta primer mix was included in a second PCR lasting about 7 to 12 cycles. TCRdb reanalysed the 5' RACE reads using MiXCR and keeps one entry per CDR3 protein. The profile shows about 620,000 distinct CDR3 sequences, approximately 52% of them singletons. The data belong to a study of blood T cells in healthy people across ages.

The receptor was derived from a woman aged 80 or older in good health. Sequencing was performed on blood. The rearrangement uses TRBV7-3 and TRBJ2-3, with D possibly matching TRBD2 (6 bases). Here the CDR3 reads CASSLNPTRLASTDTQYF. The CDR3 nucleotides are TGTGCCAGCAGCTTAAATCCGACTCGGCTAGCGAGCACAGATACGCAGTATTTT.